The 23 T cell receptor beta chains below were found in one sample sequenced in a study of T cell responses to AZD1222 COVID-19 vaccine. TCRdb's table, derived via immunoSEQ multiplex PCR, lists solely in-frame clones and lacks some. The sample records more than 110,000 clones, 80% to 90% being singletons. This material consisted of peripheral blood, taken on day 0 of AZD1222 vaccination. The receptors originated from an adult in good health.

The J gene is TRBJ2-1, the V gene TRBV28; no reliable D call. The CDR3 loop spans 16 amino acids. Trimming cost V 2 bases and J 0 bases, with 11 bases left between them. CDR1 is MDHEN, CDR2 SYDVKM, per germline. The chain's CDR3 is CASSLATRSSYNEQFF. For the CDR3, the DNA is TGTGCCAGCAGTTTAGCTACCCGAAGCTCCTACAATGAGCAGTTCTTC.

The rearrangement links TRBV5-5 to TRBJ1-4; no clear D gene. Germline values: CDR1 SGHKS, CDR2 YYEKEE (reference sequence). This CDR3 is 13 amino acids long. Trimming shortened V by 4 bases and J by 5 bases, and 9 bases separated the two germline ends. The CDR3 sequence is CASSAPPNEKLFF. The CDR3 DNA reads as TGTGCCAGCAGCGCGCCCCCGAATGAAAAACTGTTTTTT.

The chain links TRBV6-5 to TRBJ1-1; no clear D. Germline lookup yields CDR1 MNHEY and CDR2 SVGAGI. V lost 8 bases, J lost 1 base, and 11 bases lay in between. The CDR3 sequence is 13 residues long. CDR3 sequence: CASLFASNTEAFF. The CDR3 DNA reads TGTGCCAGCTTGTTTGCATCGAACACTGAAGCTTTCTTT.

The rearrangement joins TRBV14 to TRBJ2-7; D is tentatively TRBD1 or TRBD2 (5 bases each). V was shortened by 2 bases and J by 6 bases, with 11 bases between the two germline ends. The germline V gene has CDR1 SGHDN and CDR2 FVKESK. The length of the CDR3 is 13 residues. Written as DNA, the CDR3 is TGTGCCAGCAGCCAATGGGGGTGGGGCGAGCAGTACTTC. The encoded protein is CASSQWGWGEQYF.

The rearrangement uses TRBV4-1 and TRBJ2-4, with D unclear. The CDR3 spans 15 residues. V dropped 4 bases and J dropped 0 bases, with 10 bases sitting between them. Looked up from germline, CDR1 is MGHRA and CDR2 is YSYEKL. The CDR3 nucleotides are TGCGCCAGCAGCCTCCTTAATTTAGCCAAAAACATTCAGTACTTC. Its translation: CASSLLNLAKNIQYF.

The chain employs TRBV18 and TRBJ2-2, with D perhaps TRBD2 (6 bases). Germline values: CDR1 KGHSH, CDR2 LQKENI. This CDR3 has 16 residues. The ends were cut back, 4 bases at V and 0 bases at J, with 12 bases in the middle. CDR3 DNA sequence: TGTGCCAGCTCACGACCGGGGGATTCGAACACCGGGGAGCTGTTTTTT. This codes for CASSRPGDSNTGELFF.

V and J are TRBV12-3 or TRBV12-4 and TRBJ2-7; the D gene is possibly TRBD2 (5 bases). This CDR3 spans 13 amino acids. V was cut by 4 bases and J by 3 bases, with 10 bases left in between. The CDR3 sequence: CASSWESIYEQYF. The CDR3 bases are TGTGCCAGCAGTTGGGAGTCCATCTACGAGCAGTACTTC.

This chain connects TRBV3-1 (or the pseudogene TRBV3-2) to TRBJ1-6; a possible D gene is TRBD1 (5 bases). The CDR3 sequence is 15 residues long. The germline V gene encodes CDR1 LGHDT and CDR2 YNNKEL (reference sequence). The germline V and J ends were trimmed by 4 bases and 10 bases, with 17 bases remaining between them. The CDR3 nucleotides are TGTGCCAGCAGCCTCGACAGATCCAATTCCTCACCCCTCCACTTT. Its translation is CASSLDRSNSSPLHF.

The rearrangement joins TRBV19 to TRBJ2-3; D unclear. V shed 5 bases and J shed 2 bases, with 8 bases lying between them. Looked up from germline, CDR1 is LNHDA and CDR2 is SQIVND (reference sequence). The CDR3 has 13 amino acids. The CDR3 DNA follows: TGTGCCAGTAGTCTGGGAATCACAGATACGCAGTATTTT. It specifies CASSLGITDTQYF.

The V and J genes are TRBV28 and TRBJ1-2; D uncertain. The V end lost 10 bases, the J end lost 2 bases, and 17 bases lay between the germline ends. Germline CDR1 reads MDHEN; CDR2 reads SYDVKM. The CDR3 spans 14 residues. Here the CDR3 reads CAISPPLKNYGYTF. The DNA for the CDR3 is TGTGCCATCTCTCCCCCCTTAAAAAACTATGGCTACACCTTC.

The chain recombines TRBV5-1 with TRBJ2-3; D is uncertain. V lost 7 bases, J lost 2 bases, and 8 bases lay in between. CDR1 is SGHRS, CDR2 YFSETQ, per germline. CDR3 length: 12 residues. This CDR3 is CASRVNTDTQYF. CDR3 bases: TGCGCCAGCCGGGTTAACACAGATACGCAGTATTTT.

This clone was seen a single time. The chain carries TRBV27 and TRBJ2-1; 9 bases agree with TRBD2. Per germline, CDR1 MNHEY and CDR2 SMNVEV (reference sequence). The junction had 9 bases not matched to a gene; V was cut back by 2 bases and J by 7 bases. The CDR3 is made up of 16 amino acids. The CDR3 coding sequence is TGTGCCAGCAGTTTACTTAGCGGGAGAGGTGTAAATGAGCAGTTCTTC. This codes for CASSLLSGRGVNEQFF.

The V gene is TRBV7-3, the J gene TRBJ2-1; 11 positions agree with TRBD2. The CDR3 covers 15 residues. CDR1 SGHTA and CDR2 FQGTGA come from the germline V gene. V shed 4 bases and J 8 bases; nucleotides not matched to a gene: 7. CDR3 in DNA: TGTGCCAGCAGCTCGGGACTAGCGGTATTCGATGAGCAGTTCTTC. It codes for CASSSGLAVFDEQFF.

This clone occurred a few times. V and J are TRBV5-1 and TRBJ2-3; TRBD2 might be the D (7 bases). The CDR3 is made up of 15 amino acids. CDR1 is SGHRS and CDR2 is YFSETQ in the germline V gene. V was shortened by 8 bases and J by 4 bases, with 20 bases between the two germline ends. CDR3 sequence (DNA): TGCGCCAGTAGAGGTGGACTAGGGGGGGCAGATACGCAGTATTTT. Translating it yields CASRGGLGGADTQYF.

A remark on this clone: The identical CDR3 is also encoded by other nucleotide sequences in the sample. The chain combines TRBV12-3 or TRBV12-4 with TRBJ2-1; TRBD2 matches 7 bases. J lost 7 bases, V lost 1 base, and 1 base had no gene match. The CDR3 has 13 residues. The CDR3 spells CASSLVGGNEQFF. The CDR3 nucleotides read TGTGCCAGCAGTTTAGTGGGGGGGAATGAGCAGTTCTTC.

CDR3 DNA sequence: TGTGCCATCGGCCGATTGGGCGATGATACGCAGTATTTT. Its translation: CAIGRLGDDTQYF. The V call is TRBV19, the J call TRBJ2-3; the D is unclear. This CDR3 has 13 amino acids. V was clipped by 10 bases and J by 6 bases, with 17 bases between them. Per germline, CDR1 LNHDA and CDR2 SQIVND (reference sequence).

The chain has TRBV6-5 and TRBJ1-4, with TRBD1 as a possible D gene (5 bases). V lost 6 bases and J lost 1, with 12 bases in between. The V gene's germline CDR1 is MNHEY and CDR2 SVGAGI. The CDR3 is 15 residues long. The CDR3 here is CASRRQTGTNEKLFF. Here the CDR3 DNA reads TGTGCCAGCAGGAGACAGACGGGAACTAATGAAAAACTGTTTTTT.

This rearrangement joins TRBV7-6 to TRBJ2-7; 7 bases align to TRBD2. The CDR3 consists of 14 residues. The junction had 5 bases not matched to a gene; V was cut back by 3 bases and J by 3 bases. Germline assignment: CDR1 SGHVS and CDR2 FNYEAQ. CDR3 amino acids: CASSLGGNFYEQYF. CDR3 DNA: TGTGCCAGCAGCTTGGGGGGGAATTTCTACGAGCAGTACTTC.

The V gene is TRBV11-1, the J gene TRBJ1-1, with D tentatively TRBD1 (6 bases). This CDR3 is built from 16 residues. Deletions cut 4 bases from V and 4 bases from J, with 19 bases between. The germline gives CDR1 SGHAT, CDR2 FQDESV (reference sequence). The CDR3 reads CASSSWGHRGSTEAFF. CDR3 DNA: TGTGCCAGCAGCTCATGGGGACATAGGGGGTCCACTGAAGCTTTCTTT.

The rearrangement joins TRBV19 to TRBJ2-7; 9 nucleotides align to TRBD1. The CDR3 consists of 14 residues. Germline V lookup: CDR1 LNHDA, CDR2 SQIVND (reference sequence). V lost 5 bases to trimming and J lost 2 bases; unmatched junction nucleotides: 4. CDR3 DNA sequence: TGTGCCAGTAGTCAACGGGACAGGGCCTACGAGCAGTACTTC. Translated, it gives CASSQRDRAYEQYF. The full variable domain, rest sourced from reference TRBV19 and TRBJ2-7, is DGGITQSPKYLFRKEGQNVTLSCEQNLNHDAMYWYRQDPGQGLRLIYYSQIVNDFQKGDIAEGYSVSREKKESFPLTVTSAQKNPTAFYLCASSQRDRAYEQYFGPGTRLTVT.

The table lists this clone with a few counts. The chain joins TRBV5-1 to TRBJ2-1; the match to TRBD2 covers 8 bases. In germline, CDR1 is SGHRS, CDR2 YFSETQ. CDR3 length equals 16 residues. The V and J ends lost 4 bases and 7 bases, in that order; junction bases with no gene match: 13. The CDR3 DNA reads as TGCGCCAGCAGCGCCTTGATCGGGAGGGCCGGTAATGAGCAGTTCTTC. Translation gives CASSALIGRAGNEQFF.

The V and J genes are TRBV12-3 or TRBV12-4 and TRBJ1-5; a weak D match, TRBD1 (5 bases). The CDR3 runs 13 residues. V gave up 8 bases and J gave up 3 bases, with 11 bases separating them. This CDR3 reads CASSGLPNQPQHF. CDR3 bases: TGTGCCAGCTCAGGGTTACCCAATCAGCCCCAGCATTTT.

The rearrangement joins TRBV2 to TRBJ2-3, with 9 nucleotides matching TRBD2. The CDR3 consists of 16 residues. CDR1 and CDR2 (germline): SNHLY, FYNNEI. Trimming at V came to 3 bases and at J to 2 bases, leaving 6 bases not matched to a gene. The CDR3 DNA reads TGTGCCAGCAGTGAGTGGGCTAGCGGGGACACAGATACGCAGTATTTT. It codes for CASSEWASGDTDTQYF.